A single sample gave rise to the 30 T cell receptor beta chains below, sequenced in a study of blood T cell repertoires in COVID-19. Sequencing was performed with immunoSEQ multiplex PCR; in TCRdb, only in-frame clones are kept and a portion is missing. The sample has some 200,000 clones, around 81% seen once. The sequencing input was peripheral blood. Receptors originate from a woman aged 70 to 79 with acute or convalescent COVID-19.

This clone was observed a single time. The chain is built from TRBV10-1 and TRBJ2-5; 7 nucleotides line up with TRBD2. Germline V CDR1 and CDR2: WNHNN, SYGVQD (reference sequence). The CDR3 is 14 residues long. V lost 6 bases, J lost 5 bases, and 9 bases stayed unmatched. CDR3 sequence: CASSPGRGVETQYF. CDR3 nucleotides: TGCGCCAGCAGCCCGGGACGGGGGGTCGAGACCCAGTACTTC.

The V and J genes are TRBV29-1 and TRBJ2-1, with 14 bases matching TRBD2. This CDR3 has 13 amino acids. Per the germline V gene, CDR1 is SQVTM and CDR2 is ANQGSEA. With 6 bases clipped from V and 9 bases from J, the junction kept 4 bases outside the gene matches. The CDR3 region has the DNA TGCAGCGTGACTAGCGGGGGGGCCGGTGAGCAGTTCTTC. Encoded protein: CSVTSGGAGEQFF.

The J gene is TRBJ1-1, the V gene TRBV30, with 10 bases lining up with TRBD1. CDR1 GTSNPN and CDR2 SVGIG come from the germline V gene (reference sequence). The CDR3 covers 19 residues. Trimming at V came to 1 base and at J to 0 bases, leaving 14 bases not matched to a gene. This CDR3 reads CAWSATWWTGGWMNTEAFF. In DNA form, the CDR3 reads TGTGCCTGGAGTGCCACTTGGTGGACAGGGGGGTGGATGAACACTGAAGCTTTCTTT.

The chain has TRBV6-5 and TRBJ1-2, with 7 bases lining up with TRBD1. This CDR3 spans 14 amino acids. The V gene end was trimmed by 4 bases and the J gene end by 4 bases; junction bases not matched to a gene: 6. Germline loops: CDR1 MNHEY, CDR2 SVGAGI. CDR3 sequence: CASSSLRDSYGYTF. CDR3 coding DNA: TGTGCCAGCAGTTCCCTCCGGGACAGCTATGGCTACACCTTC.

This chain uses TRBV6-5 with TRBJ2-3, with 10 nucleotides matching TRBD1. Germline trimming cut 11 bases from V and 6 bases from J; bases unmatched to any gene: 14. The CDR3 totals 15 residues. The germline V gene has CDR1 MNHEY and CDR2 SVGAGI. The chain's CDR3 is CASRRGQGPRDTQYF. In DNA form, the CDR3 reads TGTGCCTCCCGGAGGGGACAGGGGCCTCGCGATACGCAGTATTTT.

The V gene is TRBV30, the J gene TRBJ1-5, with 9 bases identical to TRBD1. The CDR3 contains 15 residues. The ends lost 1 base at V and 6 bases at J; junction bases unmatched: 7. The germline CDR1 and CDR2 sequences are GTSNPN and SVGIG (reference sequence). The chain's CDR3 is CAWSGGTGKIQPQHF. The CDR3 coding sequence is TGTGCCTGGAGTGGGGGGACAGGGAAGATTCAGCCCCAGCATTTT.

The genes are TRBV6-7 and TRBJ2-5; D gene uncertain. TRBV6-7 qualifies as an ORF whose function is uncertain. Trimming shortened V by 4 bases and J by 2 bases, and 8 bases separated the two germline ends. The CDR3 spans 13 residues. CDR3 protein: CASSSRLQETQYF. The CDR3 DNA follows: TGTGCCAGCAGTTCTAGATTGCAAGAGACCCAGTACTTC.

A single count supports this clone. This chain joins TRBV7-2 and TRBJ2-1; 7 positions match TRBD2. The germline gives CDR1 SGHTA, CDR2 FQGNSA. The CDR3 is made up of 13 amino acids. Trimming cost V 4 bases and J 5 bases; bases outside gene matches: 2. Here the CDR3 reads CASSYTSDNEQFF. CDR3 sequence (DNA): TGTGCCAGCAGCTATACTAGCGACAATGAGCAGTTCTTC.

The chain joins TRBV18 to TRBJ2-1, with 10 bases identical to TRBD1. The CDR3 length is 14 residues. Trimming at V came to 5 bases and at J to 10 bases, leaving 8 bases not matched to a gene. Germline V lookup: CDR1 KGHSH, CDR2 LQKENI. This chain's CDR3 is CASSIGTGADEQFF. The CDR3 DNA is TGTGCCAGCTCAATCGGGACAGGGGCGGACGAGCAGTTCTTC.

J is TRBJ2-5 and V is TRBV7-9, with 9 bases that match TRBD1. CDR3 length: 15 residues. The V gene end was trimmed by 5 bases and the J gene end by 5 bases; junction bases not matched to a gene: 9. Looked up from germline, CDR1 is SEHNR and CDR2 is FQNEAQ (reference sequence). The CDR3 nucleotides read TGTGCCAGCAGCCTGCTTGGGACAGGGTTGGAGACCCAGTACTTC. Its protein product is CASSLLGTGLETQYF.

The chain couples TRBV7-8 to TRBJ2-7; TRBD1 matches 10 bases. V lost 6 bases to trimming and J lost 6 bases; unmatched junction nucleotides: 8. The CDR3 contains 14 residues. CDR1 is SGHVS and CDR2 is FQNEAQ in the germline V gene. CDR3: CASSSGTGVAEQYV. CDR3 DNA: TGTGCCAGCAGTTCCGGGACAGGGGTGGCCGAGCAGTACGTC.

J is TRBJ2-3 and V is TRBV5-1, with 8 bases that match TRBD2. The germline V gene has CDR1 SGHRS and CDR2 YFSETQ. CDR3 length equals 15 residues. V gave up 4 bases and J gave up 5 bases; unmatched junction bases: 9. The CDR3: CASSPPRAGGDTQYF. The CDR3, as DNA: TGCGCCAGCAGCCCCCCGCGGGCGGGGGGAGATACGCAGTATTTT.

This clone has only a few counts. The CDR3 sequence: CASSEAGPGGMNTEAFF. The CDR3 region has the DNA TGCGCCAGCAGTGAGGCCGGGCCTGGAGGAATGAACACTGAAGCTTTCTTT. V usage is TRBV10-2 and J usage is TRBJ1-1; D remains unclear. This CDR3 contains 17 residues. With 2 bases removed from V and 0 bases from J, the gap between germline ends came to 16 bases. Germline-derived CDR1 and CDR2 are WSHSY and SAAADI.

This clone is a singleton in its sample. The chain joins TRBV25-1 to TRBJ1-1; 7 nucleotides match TRBD1. Germline CDR1 MGHDK, CDR2 SYGVNS. CDR3 length equals 11 residues. V lost 8 bases to trimming and J lost 10 bases; unmatched junction nucleotides: 7. CDR3 coding DNA: TGTGCCAGCGTTAGACAGGGCAGAGCTTTCTTT. Its protein is CASVRQGRAFF.

The rearrangement links TRBV27 to TRBJ1-6; D gene ambiguous. The CDR3 is 13 residues long. The V gene's germline CDR1 is MNHEY and CDR2 SMNVEV (reference sequence). Trimming removed 5 bases from V and 10 bases from J, with 12 bases in between. CDR3 in DNA: TGTGCCAGCAGTCCCCGACAAGTATCACCCCTCCACTTT. It specifies CASSPRQVSPLHF.

This chain joins TRBV18 and TRBJ2-7; no clear D gene. This CDR3 is built from 14 residues. V lost 6 bases to trimming and J lost 7 bases, with 19 bases between them. CDR1 is KGHSH, CDR2 LQKENI, per germline. The CDR3 DNA follows: TGTGCCAGCTCTCCTGCAAGGTACTCGGAGGAGCAGTACTTC. Its protein is CASSPARYSEEQYF.

The rearrangement uses TRBV5-6 and TRBJ2-3; 11 bases map to TRBD2. Germline-derived CDR1 and CDR2 are SGHDT and YYEEEE. This CDR3 has 16 amino acids. Trimming removed 2 bases from V and 8 bases from J; junction bases left unmatched: 10. The chain's CDR3 is CASSFLLAGGVGTQYF. The CDR3 bases are TGTGCCAGCAGCTTTTTGCTAGCGGGGGGTGTCGGTACGCAGTATTTT.

This clone was recorded once. This rearrangement joins TRBV5-1 to TRBJ2-3; D is undetermined. The CDR3 length is 15 residues. V lost 0 bases and J lost 3, with 11 bases in between. Germline loops: CDR1 SGHRS, CDR2 YFSETQ. CDR3 sequence reads: CASSLDLRSTDTQYF. The DNA of the CDR3 is TGCGCCAGCAGCTTGGATCTCAGGTCTACAGATACGCAGTATTTT.

This chain joins TRBV5-1 and TRBJ2-5; 10 nucleotides agree with TRBD1. Germline-derived CDR1 and CDR2 are SGHRS and YFSETQ. The CDR3 length is 16 residues. J gave up 4 bases and V 0 bases, and 6 bases lay outside the gene matches. The DNA of the CDR3 is TGCGCCAGCAGCTTGGGGATGACAGGGGGCCGAGAGACCCAGTACTTC. Its translation is CASSLGMTGGRETQYF.

The chain joins TRBV10-3 to TRBJ2-3; D unclear. This CDR3 comprises 11 residues. CDR1 is ENHRY and CDR2 is SYGVKD in the germline V gene. The germline V and J ends were trimmed by 4 bases and 5 bases, with 4 bases remaining between them. The DNA of the CDR3 is TGTGCCATCAGTGGACTAGATACGCAGTATTTT. Translation gives CAISGLDTQYF.

The J gene is TRBJ2-1, the V gene TRBV11-2; 11 bases agree with TRBD2. In germline, CDR1 is SGHAT, CDR2 FQNNGV. The CDR3 extends over 16 amino acids. J gave up 6 bases and V 5 bases, and 9 bases lay outside the gene matches. The CDR3 coding sequence is TGTGCCAGCAGCAAGAATAGCGGGGGGGCTCTCAATGAGCAGTTCTTC. The encoded protein is CASSKNSGGALNEQFF.

The rearrangement links TRBV6-5 to TRBJ1-5; 7 nucleotides line up with TRBD1. Germline trimming cut 4 bases from V and 4 bases from J; bases unmatched to any gene: 4. Germline CDR1 reads MNHEY; CDR2 reads SVGAGI. The length of the CDR3 is 14 residues. The CDR3 DNA sequence: TGTGCCAGCAGTTGGGACAGTTCGAATCAGCCCCAGCATTTT. Protein: CASSWDSSNQPQHF.

The V and J genes are TRBV3-1 (or the pseudogene TRBV3-2) and TRBJ2-7, with D possibly matching TRBD2 (5 bases). Germline CDR1 is LGHDT and CDR2 is YNNKEL (reference sequence). Trimming shortened V by 0 bases and J by 0 bases, and 6 bases separated the two germline ends. This CDR3 is 14 amino acids long. The CDR3 protein is CASSQEGSSYEQYV. For the CDR3, the DNA is TGTGCCAGCAGCCAAGAGGGGAGCTCCTACGAGCAGTACGTC.

The V call is TRBV6-6, the J call TRBJ1-5; 10 bases map to TRBD1. The CDR3 is 16 residues long. In germline, CDR1 is MNHNY, CDR2 SVGAGI (reference sequence). V gave up 5 bases and J gave up 6 bases; unmatched junction bases: 10. The chain's CDR3 is CASSTTGTGVFQPQHF. CDR3 nucleotide sequence: TGTGCCAGCAGTACGACAGGGACAGGGGTTTTTCAGCCCCAGCATTTT.

The rearrangement links TRBV5-1 to TRBJ2-2; the D gene is possibly TRBD1 (7 bases). This CDR3 comprises 17 residues. V dropped 4 bases and J dropped 4 bases, with 20 bases sitting between them. The germline gives CDR1 SGHRS, CDR2 YFSETQ. The CDR3 reads CASSPGGGSRGTGELFF. The DNA of the CDR3 is TGCGCCAGCAGCCCTGGAGGGGGCAGTAGGGGCACCGGGGAGCTGTTTTTT.

The rearrangement uses TRBV2 and TRBJ2-7; D is perhaps TRBD1 (6 bases). With 6 bases removed from V and 6 bases from J, the gap between germline ends came to 12 bases. This CDR3 is built from 12 residues. Germline loops: CDR1 SNHLY, CDR2 FYNNEI. In nucleotides, the CDR3 is TGTGCCAGCAGAAACAGGGCCTCCGAGCAGTACTTC. This gives the protein CASRNRASEQYF.

The chain is built from TRBV10-3 and TRBJ1-5; TRBD1 aligns across 8 bases. This CDR3 spans 13 amino acids. Trimming took 6 bases from V and 4 from J; bases not matched to a gene: 2. CDR1 is ENHRY and CDR2 is SYGVKD in the germline V gene. The CDR3 nucleotides are TGTGCCATCAGCGGGACAGGAAATCAGCCCCAGCATTTT. Its translation is CAISGTGNQPQHF.

V and J are TRBV30 and TRBJ2-3; 10 nucleotides line up with TRBD1. CDR3 length equals 15 residues. Trimming at V came to 0 bases and at J to 4 bases, leaving 4 bases not matched to a gene. Germline V CDR1 and CDR2: GTSNPN, SVGIG (reference sequence). CDR3 coding DNA: TGTGCCTGGAGTGTGGGGACAGGGGCTGCAGATACGCAGTATTTT. It codes for CAWSVGTGAADTQYF.

V gene TRBV7-2 combines with J gene TRBJ2-5, with 10 bases fitting TRBD2. The CDR3 consists of 15 residues. The trim removed 5 bases at V and 1 base at J, leaving 4 bases unmatched. The germline CDR1 and CDR2 sequences are SGHTA and FQGNSA. CDR3 loop: CASSLLAGTQETQYF. Here the CDR3 DNA reads TGTGCCAGCAGCCTACTAGCGGGGACCCAAGAGACCCAGTACTTC.

The chain uses TRBV5-1 and TRBJ2-1; TRBD1 might be the D (6 bases). The CDR3 contains 14 residues. The ends were cut back, 3 bases at V and 5 bases at J, with 12 bases in the middle. CDR1 is SGHRS and CDR2 is YFSETQ in the germline V gene. The CDR3 is CASSSGQTNNEQFF. The CDR3 DNA follows: TGCGCCAGCAGCTCCGGACAGACCAACAATGAGCAGTTCTTC.